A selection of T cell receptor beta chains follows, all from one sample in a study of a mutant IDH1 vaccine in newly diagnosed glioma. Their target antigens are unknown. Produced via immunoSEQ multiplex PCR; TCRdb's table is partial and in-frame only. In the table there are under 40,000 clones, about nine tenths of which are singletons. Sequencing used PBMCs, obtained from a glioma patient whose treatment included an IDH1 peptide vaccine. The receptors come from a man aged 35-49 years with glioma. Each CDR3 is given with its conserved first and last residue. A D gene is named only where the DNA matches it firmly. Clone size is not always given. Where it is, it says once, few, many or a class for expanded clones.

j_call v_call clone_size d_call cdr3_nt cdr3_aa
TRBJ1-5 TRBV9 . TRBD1 TGTGCCAGCAGCGACGGGACAGGAGTCGCGAGCAATCAGCCCCAGCATTTT CASSDGTGVASNQPQHF
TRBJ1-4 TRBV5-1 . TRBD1 TGCGCCAGCAGCTTAGGACAGGGGGAAGAAAAACTGTTTTTT CASSLGQGEEKLFF
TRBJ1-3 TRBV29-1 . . TGCAGCGTTGAAGGCCCCGGGGGGTCAACCTCTGGAAACACCATATATTTT CSVEGPGGSTSGNTIYF
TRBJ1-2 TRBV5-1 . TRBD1 TGCGCCAGCAGCTGGTCCTCCGGGACAGGGGGCGGCTCTGGCTACACCTTC CASSWSSGTGGGSGYTF
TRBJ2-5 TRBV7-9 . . TGTGCCAGCAGCTTGATGGTGGGGGAACAAGAGACCCAGTACTTC CASSLMVGEQETQYF
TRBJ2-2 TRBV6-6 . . TGTGCCAGCGGGAATTGGGGGTCAACGGCCGGGGAGCTGTTTTTT CASGNWGSTAGELFF
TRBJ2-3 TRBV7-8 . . TGTGCCAGCAGCCCCTGGGCGACAGATACGCAGTATTTT CASSPWATDTQYF
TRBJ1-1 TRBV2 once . TGTGCCAGCAGCAACGCGAGAGAGAACACTGAAGCTTTCTTT CASSNARENTEAFF
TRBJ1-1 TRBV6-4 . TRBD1 TGTGCCAGCTTCCCCTCGACAGGGGGGAACGCTGAAGCTTTCTTT CASFPSTGGNAEAFF
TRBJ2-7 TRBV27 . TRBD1 TGTGCCAGCAAACAACGACAGGGGCCCTCCGAGCAGTACTTC CASKQRQGPSEQYF
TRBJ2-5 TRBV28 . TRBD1 TGTGCCAGCAGTCGAGGGGACAGGGTGCGAGAGACCCAGTACTTC CASSRGDRVRETQYF
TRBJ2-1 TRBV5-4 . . TGTGCCAGCAGTTTGAGGGGGACCCTGTTCTTC CASSLRGTLFF
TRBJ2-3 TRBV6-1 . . TGTGCCAGCAGTTCTCCTGACAGGTACACAGATACGCAGTATTTT CASSSPDRYTDTQYF
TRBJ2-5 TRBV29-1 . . TGCAGCGCCGGAGAGACCCAGTACTTC CSAGETQYF
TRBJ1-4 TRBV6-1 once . TGTGCCAGCAGTGTAAGAGGTGGGACTAATGAAAAACTGTTTTTT CASSVRGGTNEKLFF
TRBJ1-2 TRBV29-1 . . TGCAGCGTTGAGCGGATCCCCTCGGATGGCTACACCTTC CSVERIPSDGYTF
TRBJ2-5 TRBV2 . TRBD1 TGTGCCAGCAGTGAAACAGGGGGGCAAGAGACCCAGTACTTC CASSETGGQETQYF
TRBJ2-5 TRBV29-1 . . TGCAGCGTTGAAGATCAGCTTGTAGAGACCCAGTACTTC CSVEDQLVETQYF
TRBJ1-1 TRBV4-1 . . TGCGCCAGCAGCCTAGCATTGACCACGAACACTGAAGCTTTCTTT CASSLALTTNTEAFF
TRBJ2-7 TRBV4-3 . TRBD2 TGCGCCAGCAGCCAAGTTCTCTCGACTAGCGGATCCTACGAGCAGTACTTC CASSQVLSTSGSYEQYF
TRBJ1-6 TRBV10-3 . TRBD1 TGTGCCATCAGCGAGACAGGGGGGACGGGCTACTCACCCCTCCACTTT CAISETGGTGYSPLHF
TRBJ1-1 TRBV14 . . TGTGCCAGCAGCCCTAAACAATTAACGTCTAACACTGAAGCTTTCTTT CASSPKQLTSNTEAFF
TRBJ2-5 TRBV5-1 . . TGCGCCAGCAGCTTGGGGACAAGCCGCTGGTACCAAGAGACCCAGTACTTC CASSLGTSRWYQETQYF
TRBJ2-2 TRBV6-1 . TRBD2 TGTGCCAGCAGAAGCGGGGGGGCAACCGGGGAGCTGTTTTTT CASRSGGATGELFF
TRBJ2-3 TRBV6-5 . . TGTGCCAGCAGTCGGCGATCAGGGCAATCAGATACGCAGTATTTT CASSRRSGQSDTQYF
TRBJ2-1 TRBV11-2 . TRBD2 TGTGCCAGCAGCTTGGTAGCGGGAGGACCCAATGAGCAGTTCTTC CASSLVAGGPNEQFF
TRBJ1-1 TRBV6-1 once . TGTGCCAGCAGTGCAGGGGACGGAACAATCAACACTGAAGCTTTCTTT CASSAGDGTINTEAFF
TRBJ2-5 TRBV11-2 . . TGTGCCAGCAGCTGGGCAGGAGAGACCCAGTACTTC CASSWAGETQYF
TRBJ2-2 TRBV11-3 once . TGTGCCAGCAGCTTAGTCGGGAACACCGGGGAGCTGTTTTTT CASSLVGNTGELFF
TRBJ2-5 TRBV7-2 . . TGTGCCAGCAGCTTAGGAGGTCGGTCTAAAGAGACCCAGTACTTC CASSLGGRSKETQYF
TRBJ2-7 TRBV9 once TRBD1 TGTGCCAGCAGCGATACAGGGGGCCCCTACGAGCAGTACTTC CASSDTGGPYEQYF
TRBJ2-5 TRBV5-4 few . TGTGCCAGCAGCCCGAGACTAGGGAAAGAGACCCAGTACTTC CASSPRLGKETQYF
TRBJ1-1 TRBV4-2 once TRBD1 TGTGCCAGCAGCCCGACCGACAGGGATGGCACTGAAGCTTTCTTT CASSPTDRDGTEAFF
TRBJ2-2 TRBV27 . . TGTGCCAGCAGTTTATTGGGGTTCGCGAACACCGGGGAGCTGTTTTTT CASSLLGFANTGELFF
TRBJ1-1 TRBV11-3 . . TGTGCCAGCAGCCCCTTTAGGTACACTGAAGCTTTCTTT CASSPFRYTEAFF
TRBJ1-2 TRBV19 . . TGTGCCAGTAGGCCCCAAGTGGACAGCCAGGGCTACACCTTC CASRPQVDSQGYTF
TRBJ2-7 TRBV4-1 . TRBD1 TGCGCCAGCAGCCAGCTACAGGGGGCAACCTACGAGCAGTACTTC CASSQLQGATYEQYF
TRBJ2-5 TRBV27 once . TGTGCCAGCAGTTTCAAGACTCTCGGAGAGACCCAGTACTTC CASSFKTLGETQYF
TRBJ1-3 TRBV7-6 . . TGTGCCAGCAGCTTGCTTGGACAAAGCTCTGGAAACACCATATATTTT CASSLLGQSSGNTIYF
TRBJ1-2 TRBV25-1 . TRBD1 TGTGCCAGCAGTGCTAGGGGACAGGGGACCTATGGCTACACCTTC CASSARGQGTYGYTF
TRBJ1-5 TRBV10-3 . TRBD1 TGTGCCATCAGCGCGGGACAGACCAACAATCAGCCCCAGCATTTT CAISAGQTNNQPQHF
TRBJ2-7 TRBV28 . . TGTGCCAGCAGTTTACCCCCCCGGGCGTTCATGACCTACGAGCAGTACTTC CASSLPPRAFMTYEQYF
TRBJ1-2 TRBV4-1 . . TGCGCCAGCAGCTCAAGGGACTGGACTAACTATGGCTACACCTTC CASSSRDWTNYGYTF
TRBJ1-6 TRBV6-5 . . TGTGCCAGCAGAGCCCTTGGACAGCTCGTTACGGGCCTCCACTTT CASRALGQLVTGLHF
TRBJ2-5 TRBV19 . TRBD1 TGTGCCAGTAGTATTGACAGGGCCGCGCAAGAGACCCAGTACTTC CASSIDRAAQETQYF
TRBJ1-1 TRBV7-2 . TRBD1 TGTGCCAGCGGACTACAGGGGGGAGATCGGACTGAAGCTTTCTTT CASGLQGGDRTEAFF
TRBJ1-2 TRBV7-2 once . TGTGCCAGCAGCGACTCGCATCAGGGGAGGTATGGCTACACCTTC CASSDSHQGRYGYTF
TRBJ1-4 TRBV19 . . TGTGCCAGTAGTACACACCCGGGAGCTAATGAAAAACTGTTTTTT CASSTHPGANEKLFF
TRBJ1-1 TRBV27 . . TGTGGAGGAACTGAAGCTTTCTTT CGGTEAFF
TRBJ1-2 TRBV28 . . TGTGCCAGCAGGCCAGCAGGGGAGAGGGGCTACACCTTC CASRPAGERGYTF
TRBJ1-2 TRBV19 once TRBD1 TGTGCCAGTAGTTTCCGGGACAGCCGGCACACCTTC CASSFRDSRHTF
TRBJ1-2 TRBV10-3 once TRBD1 TGTGCCATCAGTGAAACCTTGACAGGGGGCTATGGCTACACCTTC CAISETLTGGYGYTF
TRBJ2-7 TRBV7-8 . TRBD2 TGTGCCAGCAGCCCCCGCGCGCTAGCGGCCTCCTACGAGCAGTACTTC CASSPRALAASYEQYF
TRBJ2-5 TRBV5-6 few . TGTGCCAGCAGCTTGGAACAGGGAATACAAGAGACCCAGTACTTC CASSLEQGIQETQYF
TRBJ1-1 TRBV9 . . TGTGCCAGCAGCCCTCGGGCCAGGAACACTGAAGCTTTCTTT CASSPRARNTEAFF